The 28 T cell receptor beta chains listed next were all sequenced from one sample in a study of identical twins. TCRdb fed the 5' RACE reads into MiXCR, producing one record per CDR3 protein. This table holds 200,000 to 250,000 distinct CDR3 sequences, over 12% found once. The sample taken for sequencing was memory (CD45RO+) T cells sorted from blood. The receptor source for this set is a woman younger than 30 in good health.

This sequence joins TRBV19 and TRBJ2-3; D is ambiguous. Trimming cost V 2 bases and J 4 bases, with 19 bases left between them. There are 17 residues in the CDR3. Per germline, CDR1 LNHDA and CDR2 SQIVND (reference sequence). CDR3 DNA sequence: TGTGCCAGTAGTATACTTCGGACGGCAGCTACTGCAGATACGCAGTATTTT. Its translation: CASSILRTAATADTQYF.

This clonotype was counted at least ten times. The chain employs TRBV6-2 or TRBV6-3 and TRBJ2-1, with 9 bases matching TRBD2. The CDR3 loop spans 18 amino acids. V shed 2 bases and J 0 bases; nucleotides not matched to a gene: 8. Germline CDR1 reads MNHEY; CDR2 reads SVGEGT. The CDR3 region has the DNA TGTGCCAGCAGTTACAGCGGTGAGACTAGCGGCTCCTACAATGAGCAGTTCTTC. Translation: CASSYSGETSGSYNEQFF.

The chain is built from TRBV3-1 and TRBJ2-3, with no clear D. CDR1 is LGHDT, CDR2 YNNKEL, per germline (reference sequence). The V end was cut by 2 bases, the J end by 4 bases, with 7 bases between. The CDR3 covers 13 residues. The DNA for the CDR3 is TGTGCCAGCAGCCAAAGGCCGCCAGATACGCAGTATTTT. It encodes CASSQRPPDTQYF.

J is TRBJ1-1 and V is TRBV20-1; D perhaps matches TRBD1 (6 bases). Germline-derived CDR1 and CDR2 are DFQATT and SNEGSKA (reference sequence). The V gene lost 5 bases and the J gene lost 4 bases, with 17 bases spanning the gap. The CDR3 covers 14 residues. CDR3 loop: CSAPWGPEGTEAFF. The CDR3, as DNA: TGCAGTGCTCCCTGGGGGCCGGAGGGCACTGAAGCTTTCTTT.

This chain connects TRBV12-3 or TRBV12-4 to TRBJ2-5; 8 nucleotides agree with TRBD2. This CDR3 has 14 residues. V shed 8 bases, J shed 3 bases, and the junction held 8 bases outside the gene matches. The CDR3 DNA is TGTGCCAGCGGCCCAAGCGGGGGAAAAGAGACCCAGTACTTC. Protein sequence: CASGPSGGKETQYF.

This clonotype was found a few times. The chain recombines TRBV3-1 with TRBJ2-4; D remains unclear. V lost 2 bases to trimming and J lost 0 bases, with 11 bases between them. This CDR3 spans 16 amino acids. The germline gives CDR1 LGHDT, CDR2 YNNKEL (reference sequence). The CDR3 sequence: CASSQKGEIAKNIQYF. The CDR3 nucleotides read TGTGCCAGCAGCCAAAAAGGCGAGATAGCCAAAAACATTCAGTACTTC.

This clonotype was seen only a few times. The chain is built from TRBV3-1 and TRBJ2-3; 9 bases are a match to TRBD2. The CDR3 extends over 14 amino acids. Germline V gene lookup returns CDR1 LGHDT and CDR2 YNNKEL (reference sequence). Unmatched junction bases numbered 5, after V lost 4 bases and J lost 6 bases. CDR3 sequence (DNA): TGTGCCAGCAGCCCTAGCGGGGCCCCCGATACGCAGTATTTT. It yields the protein CASSPSGAPDTQYF.

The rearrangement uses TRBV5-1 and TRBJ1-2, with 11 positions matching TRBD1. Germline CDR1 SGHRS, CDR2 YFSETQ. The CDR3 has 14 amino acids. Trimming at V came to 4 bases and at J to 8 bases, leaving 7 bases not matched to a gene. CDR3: CASSLGTGGLGYTF. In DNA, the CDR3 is TGCGCCAGCAGCCTCGGGACAGGGGGACTAGGCTACACCTTC. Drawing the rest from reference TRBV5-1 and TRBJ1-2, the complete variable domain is KAGVTQTPRYLIKTRGQQVTLSCSPISGHRSVSWYQQTPGQGLQFLFEYFSETQRNKGNFPGRFSGRQFSNSRSEMNVSTLELGDSALYLCASSLGTGGLGYTFGSGTRLTVV.

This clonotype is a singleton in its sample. CDR3 sequence (DNA): TGCAGCGATGGACTAGGGAGCACAGATACGCAGTATTTT. It specifies CSDGLGSTDTQYF. The chain has TRBV29-1 and TRBJ2-3; 7 bases fit TRBD2. The germline V gene has CDR1 SQVTM and CDR2 ANQGSEA. The CDR3 is 13 amino acids. The trim removed 7 bases at V and 0 bases at J, leaving 4 bases unmatched.

The CDR3 region is CASSPGLLGGLYNEQFF. The CDR3 DNA reads as TGTGCCAGCAGCCCTGGGTTACTCGGAGGCCTCTACAATGAGCAGTTCTTC. The chain joins TRBV7-9 to TRBJ2-1; tentatively, D is TRBD2 (5 bases). Germline V CDR1 and CDR2: SEHNR, FQNEAQ (reference sequence). The CDR3 consists of 17 residues. V lost 5 bases and J 3 bases, leaving 20 bases between the germline ends.

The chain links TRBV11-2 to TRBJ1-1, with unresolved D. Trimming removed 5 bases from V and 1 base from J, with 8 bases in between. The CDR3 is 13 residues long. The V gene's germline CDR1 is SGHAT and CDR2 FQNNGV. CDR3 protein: CASSPPRNTEAFF. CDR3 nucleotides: TGTGCCAGCAGCCCCCCACGGAACACTGAAGCTTTCTTT.

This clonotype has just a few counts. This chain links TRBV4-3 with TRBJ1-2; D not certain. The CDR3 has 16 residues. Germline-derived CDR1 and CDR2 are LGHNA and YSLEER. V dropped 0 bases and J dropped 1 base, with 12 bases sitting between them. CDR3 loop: CASSQEQATFNYGYTF. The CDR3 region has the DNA TGCGCCAGCAGCCAAGAGCAGGCCACATTTAACTATGGCTACACCTTC.

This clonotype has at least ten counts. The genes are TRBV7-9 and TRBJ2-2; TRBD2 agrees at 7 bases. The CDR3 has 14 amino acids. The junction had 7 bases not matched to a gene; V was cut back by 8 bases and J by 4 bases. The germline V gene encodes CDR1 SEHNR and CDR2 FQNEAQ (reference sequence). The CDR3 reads CASGLSGITGELFF. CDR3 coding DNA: TGTGCCAGCGGCCTCAGCGGGATCACCGGGGAGCTGTTTTTT.

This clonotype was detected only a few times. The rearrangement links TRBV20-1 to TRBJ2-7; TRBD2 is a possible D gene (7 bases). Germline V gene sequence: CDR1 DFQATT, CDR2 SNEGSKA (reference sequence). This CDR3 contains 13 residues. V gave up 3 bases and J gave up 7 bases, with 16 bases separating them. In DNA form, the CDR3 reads TGCAGTGCTAGGGTTAGCGGGCAGGGGGAGCAGTACTTC. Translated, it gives CSARVSGQGEQYF.

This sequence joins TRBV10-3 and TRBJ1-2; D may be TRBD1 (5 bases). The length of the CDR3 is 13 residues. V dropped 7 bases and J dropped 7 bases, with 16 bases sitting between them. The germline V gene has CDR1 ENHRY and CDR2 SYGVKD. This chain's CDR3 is CAINPGTIRGYTF. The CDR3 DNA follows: TGTGCCATCAACCCCGGGACGATCCGTGGCTACACCTTC.

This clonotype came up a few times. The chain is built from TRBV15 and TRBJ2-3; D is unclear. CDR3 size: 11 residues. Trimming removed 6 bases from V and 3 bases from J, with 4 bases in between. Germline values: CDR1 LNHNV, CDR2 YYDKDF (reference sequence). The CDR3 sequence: CATRMTDTQYF. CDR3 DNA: TGTGCCACCAGGATGACAGATACGCAGTATTTT.

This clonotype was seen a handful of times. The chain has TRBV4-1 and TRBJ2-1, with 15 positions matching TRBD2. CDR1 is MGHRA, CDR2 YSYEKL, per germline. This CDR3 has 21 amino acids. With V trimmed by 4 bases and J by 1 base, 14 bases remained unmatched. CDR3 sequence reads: CASSPSPGLAGGGRSYNEQFF. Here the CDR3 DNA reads TGCGCCAGCAGCCCCTCCCCAGGACTAGCGGGAGGGGGTAGGTCCTACAATGAGCAGTTCTTC.

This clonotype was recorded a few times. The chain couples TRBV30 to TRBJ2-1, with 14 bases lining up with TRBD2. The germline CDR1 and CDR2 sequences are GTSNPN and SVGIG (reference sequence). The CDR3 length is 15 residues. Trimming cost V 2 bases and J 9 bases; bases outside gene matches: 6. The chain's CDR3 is CAWSSGLAGVGEQFF. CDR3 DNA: TGTGCCTGGAGTTCGGGACTAGCGGGAGTGGGTGAGCAGTTCTTC.

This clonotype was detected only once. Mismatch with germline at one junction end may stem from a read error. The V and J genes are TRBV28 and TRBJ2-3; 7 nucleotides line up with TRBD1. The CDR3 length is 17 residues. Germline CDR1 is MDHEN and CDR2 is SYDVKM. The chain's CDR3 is CASSSTPTGSGTNTQYF. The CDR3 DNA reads TGTGCCAGCAGCTCTACCCCGACAGGGTCGGGCACAAATACGCAGTATTTT.

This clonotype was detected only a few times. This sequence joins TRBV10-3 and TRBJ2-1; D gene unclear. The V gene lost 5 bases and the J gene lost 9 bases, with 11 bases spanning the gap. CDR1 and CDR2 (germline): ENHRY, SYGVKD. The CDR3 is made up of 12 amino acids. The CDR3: CAISWGVTEQFF. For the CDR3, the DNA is TGTGCCATCAGTTGGGGTGTTACTGAGCAGTTCTTC.

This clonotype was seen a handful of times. DNA for the CDR3: TGTGCCACCAGCAGAGGCGGGGGGACGTACTACGAGCAGTACTTC. The encoded protein is CATSRGGGTYYEQYF. The chain uses TRBV15 and TRBJ2-7, with 8 positions matching TRBD2. From germline, CDR1 is LNHNV and CDR2 YYDKDF (reference sequence). This CDR3 is built from 15 residues. With 1 base clipped from V and 3 bases from J, the junction kept 5 bases outside the gene matches.

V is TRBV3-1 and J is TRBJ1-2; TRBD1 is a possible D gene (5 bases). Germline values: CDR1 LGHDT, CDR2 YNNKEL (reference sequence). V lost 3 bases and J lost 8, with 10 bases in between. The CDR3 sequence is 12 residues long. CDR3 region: CASSHRGGGYTF. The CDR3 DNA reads TGTGCCAGCAGCCATCGGGGGGGAGGCTACACCTTC.

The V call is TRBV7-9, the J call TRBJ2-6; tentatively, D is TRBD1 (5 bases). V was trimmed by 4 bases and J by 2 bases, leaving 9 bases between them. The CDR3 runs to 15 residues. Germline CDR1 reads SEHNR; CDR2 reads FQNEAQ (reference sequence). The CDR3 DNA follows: TGTGCCAGCAGCTCCCAGGGCCCTGGGGCCAACGTCCTGACTTTC. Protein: CASSSQGPGANVLTF.

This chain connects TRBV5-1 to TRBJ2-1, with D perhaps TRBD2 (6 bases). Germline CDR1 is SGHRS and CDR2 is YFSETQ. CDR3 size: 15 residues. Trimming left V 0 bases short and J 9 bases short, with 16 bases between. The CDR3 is CASSLVAAAQGEQFF. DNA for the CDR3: TGCGCCAGCAGCTTGGTAGCGGCAGCGCAGGGTGAGCAGTTCTTC.

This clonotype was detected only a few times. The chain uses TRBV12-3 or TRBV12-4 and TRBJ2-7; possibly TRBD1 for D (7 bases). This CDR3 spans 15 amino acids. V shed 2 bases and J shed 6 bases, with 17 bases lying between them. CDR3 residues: CASSLRGQGGIEQYF. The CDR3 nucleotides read TGTGCCAGCAGTTTAAGGGGCCAGGGGGGAATCGAGCAGTACTTC.

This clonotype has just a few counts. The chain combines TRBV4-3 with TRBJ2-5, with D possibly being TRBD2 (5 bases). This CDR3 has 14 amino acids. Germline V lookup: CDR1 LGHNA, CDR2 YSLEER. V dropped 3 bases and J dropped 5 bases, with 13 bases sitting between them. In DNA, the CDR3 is TGCGCCAGCAGCCAGGGCACTAGTTTGGAGACCCAGTACTTC. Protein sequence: CASSQGTSLETQYF.

CDR3 DNA sequence: TGCAGTGCTAGAGGACCCCGCTCGGATCACGAGCAGTACTTC. Amino acids: CSARGPRSDHEQYF. The chain is built from TRBV20-1 and TRBJ2-7; D remains unclear. Looked up from germline, CDR1 is DFQATT and CDR2 is SNEGSKA (reference sequence). This CDR3 comprises 14 residues. V lost 1 base and J 5 bases, leaving 15 bases between the germline ends.

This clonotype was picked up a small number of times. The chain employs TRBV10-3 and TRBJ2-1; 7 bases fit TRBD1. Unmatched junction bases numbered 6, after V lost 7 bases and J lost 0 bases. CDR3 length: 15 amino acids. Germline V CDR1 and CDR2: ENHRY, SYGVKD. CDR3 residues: CAITERDSSYNEQFF. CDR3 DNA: TGTGCCATCACGGAACGGGACAGCTCCTACAATGAGCAGTTCTTC.